What follows is one T cell receptor (beta chain) and its context. These data originate in a study of radiotherapy plus CTLA-4 blockade in lung cancer. This CDR3 has 15 amino acids. Germline CDR1 is MNHEY and CDR2 is SMNVEV (reference sequence). Trimming took 3 bases from V and 6 from J; bases not matched to a gene: 6. Sequencing used immunoSEQ multiplex PCR; TCRdb keeps in-frame clones, though not all of them. The sample contains under 50,000 clones, about 86% of which appear only once. The chain employs TRBV27 and TRBJ2-1; the match to TRBD2 covers 9 bases. The sequence came from a human donor with non-small cell lung cancer whose response to radiotherapy plus ipilimumab could not be evaluated. This specimen was peripheral blood, taken from a patient treated with radiotherapy plus ipilimumab. The CDR3 loop is CASSFWLAGSNEQFF. The CDR3 nucleotides are TGTGCCAGCAGTTTTTGGCTAGCGGGGTCCAATGAGCAGTTCTTC.